This entry is about one T cell receptor (beta chain). Antigen unknown. The record originates from a study of somatic mutations in cytotoxic T cells in rheumatoid arthritis. Overall study: In some cases, T-cell populations stained with V beta antibodies were flow-sorted at nearly 100% purity, and these included V beta1+ cells sequenced for TCRB. The study's findings and limits: Expanded CD8+ clones had unknown antigen targets. Significant differences in CD8+ T-cell clonality were not found between rheumatoid arthritis patients and healthy controls (age-matched).

Flow cytometry was used to check the purity of CD4+ and CD8+ cells, which had been isolated by positive magnetic bead selection. Method: immunoSEQ multiplex PCR; TCRdb's copy keeps in-frame clones and lacks some. The sample contains 20,000 to 25,000 clones, 70% to 90% of which appear only once. Sequencing was carried out using CD8+ T cells sorted from blood. This receptor was identified in an adult with rheumatoid arthritis.

CDR3 protein: CASSLTYPSGVNYNEQFF. CDR3 sequence (DNA): TGTGCCAGCAGCTTAACATATCCTAGCGGGGTTAACTACAATGAGCAGTTCTTC. The V call is TRBV7-6, the J call TRBJ2-1; 9 nucleotides match TRBD2. Germline-derived CDR1 and CDR2 are SGHVS and FNYEAQ. Germline trimming cut 2 bases from V and 3 bases from J; bases unmatched to any gene: 11. The CDR3 has 18 amino acids.